The present T cell receptor (beta chain) was sequenced within a study of blood T cell repertoires in COVID-19. Study details: Acute-phase and convalescent COVID-19 samples originated in the United States, Italy and Spain. The analysed material was cDNA or gDNA that came from T cells, B-cell-depleted T cells, or PBMCs.

Germline loops: CDR1 MNHNY, CDR2 SVGAGI (reference sequence). The CDR3 has 15 residues. V was cut by 0 bases and J by 1 base, with 9 bases left in between. Methods used by the authors: Counts of nucleated cells, estimated from reference gene primer amplification, were obtained. TCRdb's table, derived via immunoSEQ multiplex PCR, lists solely in-frame clones and lacks some. The DNA was the basis for D and trimming; V, J and clone size are from that table. Of fewer than 150,000 clones listed, around 84% are singletons. This chain links TRBV6-6 with TRBJ1-1; D call uncertain. Material: peripheral blood. The TCR originated in a man aged 40-49 years with acute or convalescent COVID-19. The CDR3 nucleotides are TGTGCCAGCAGTTACTCGAGCCCGGGGAACACTGAAGCTTTCTTT. It encodes CASSYSSPGNTEAFF.